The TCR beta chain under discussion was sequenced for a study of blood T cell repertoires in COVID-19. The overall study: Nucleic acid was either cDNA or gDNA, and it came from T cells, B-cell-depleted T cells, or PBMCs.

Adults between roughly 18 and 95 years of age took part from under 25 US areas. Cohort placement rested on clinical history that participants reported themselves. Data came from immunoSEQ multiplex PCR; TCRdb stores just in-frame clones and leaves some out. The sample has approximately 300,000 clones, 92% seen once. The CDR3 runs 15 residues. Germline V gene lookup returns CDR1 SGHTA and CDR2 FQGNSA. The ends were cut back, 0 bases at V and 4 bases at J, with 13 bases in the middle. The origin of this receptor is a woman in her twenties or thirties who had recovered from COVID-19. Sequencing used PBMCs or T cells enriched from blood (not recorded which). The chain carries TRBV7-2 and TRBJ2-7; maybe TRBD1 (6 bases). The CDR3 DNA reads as TGTGCCAGCAGCTTAGCGGGCAGGGGTTTGTACGAGCAGTACTTC. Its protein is CASSLAGRGLYEQYF.